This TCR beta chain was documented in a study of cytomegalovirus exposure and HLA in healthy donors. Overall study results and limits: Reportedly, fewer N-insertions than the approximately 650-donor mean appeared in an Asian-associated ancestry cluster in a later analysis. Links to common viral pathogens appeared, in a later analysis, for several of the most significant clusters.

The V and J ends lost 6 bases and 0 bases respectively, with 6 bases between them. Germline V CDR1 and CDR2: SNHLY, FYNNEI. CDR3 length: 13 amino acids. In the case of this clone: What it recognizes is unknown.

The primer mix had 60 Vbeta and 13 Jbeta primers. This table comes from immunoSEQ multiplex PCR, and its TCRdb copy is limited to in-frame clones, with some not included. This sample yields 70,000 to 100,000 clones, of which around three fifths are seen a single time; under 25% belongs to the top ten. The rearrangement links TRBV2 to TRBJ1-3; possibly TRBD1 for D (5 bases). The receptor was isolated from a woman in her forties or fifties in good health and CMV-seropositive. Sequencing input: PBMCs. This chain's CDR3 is CASRGDSGNTIYF. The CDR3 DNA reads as TGTGCCAGCAGAGGGGACTCTGGAAACACCATATATTTT.